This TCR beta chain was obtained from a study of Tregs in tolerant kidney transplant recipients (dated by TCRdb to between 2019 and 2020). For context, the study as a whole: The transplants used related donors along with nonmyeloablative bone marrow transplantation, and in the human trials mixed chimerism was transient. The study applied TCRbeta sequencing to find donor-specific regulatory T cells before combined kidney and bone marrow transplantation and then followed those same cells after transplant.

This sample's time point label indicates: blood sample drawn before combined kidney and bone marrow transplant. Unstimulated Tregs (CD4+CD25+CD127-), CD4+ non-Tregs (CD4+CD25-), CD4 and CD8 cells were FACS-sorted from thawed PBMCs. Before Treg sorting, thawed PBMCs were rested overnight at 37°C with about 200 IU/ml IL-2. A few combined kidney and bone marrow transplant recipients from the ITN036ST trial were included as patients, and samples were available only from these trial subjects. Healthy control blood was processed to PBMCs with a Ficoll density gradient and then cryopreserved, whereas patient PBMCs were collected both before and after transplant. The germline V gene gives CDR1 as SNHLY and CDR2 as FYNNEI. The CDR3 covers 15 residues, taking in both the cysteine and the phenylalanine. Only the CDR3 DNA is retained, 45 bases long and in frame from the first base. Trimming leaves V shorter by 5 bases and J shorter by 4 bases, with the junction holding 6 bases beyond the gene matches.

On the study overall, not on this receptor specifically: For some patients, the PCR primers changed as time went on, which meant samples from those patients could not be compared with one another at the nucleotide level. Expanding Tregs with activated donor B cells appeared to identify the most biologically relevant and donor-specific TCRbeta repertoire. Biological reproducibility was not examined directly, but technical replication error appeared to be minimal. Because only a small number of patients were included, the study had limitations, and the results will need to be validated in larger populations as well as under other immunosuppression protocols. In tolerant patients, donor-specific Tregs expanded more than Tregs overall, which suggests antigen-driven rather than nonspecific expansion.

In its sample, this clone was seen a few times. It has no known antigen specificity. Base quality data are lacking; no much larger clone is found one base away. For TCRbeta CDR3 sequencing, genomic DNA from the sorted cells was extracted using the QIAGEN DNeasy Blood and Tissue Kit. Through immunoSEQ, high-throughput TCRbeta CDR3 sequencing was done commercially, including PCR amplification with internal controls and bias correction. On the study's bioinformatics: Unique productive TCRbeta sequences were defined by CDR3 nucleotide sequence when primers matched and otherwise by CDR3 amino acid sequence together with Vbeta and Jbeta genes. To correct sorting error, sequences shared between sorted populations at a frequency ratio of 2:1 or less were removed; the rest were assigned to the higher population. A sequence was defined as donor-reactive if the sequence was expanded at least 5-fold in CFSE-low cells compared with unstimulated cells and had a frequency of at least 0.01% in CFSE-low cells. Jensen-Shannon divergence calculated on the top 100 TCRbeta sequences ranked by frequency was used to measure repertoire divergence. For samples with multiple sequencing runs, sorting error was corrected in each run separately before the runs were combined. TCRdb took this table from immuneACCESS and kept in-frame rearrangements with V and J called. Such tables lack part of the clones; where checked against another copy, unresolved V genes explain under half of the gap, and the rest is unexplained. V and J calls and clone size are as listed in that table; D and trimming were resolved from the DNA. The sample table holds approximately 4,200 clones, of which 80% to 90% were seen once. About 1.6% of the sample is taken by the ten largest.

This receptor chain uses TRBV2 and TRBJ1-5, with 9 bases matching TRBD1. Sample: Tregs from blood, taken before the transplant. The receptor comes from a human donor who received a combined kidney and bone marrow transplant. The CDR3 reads CASSSGTGRNQPQHF. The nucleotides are TGTGCCAGCAGTTCCGGGACAGGGCGTAATCAGCCCCAGCATTTT.